This entry lists 9 T cell receptor beta chains sequenced from one sample in a study of beta chain features in type 1 diabetes. TCRB transcripts that were expressed got sequenced, as all of the isolated RNA had been reverse transcribed. The assay was immunoSEQ multiplex PCR, and TCRdb's table has in-frame clones only and misses some. This table holds 350,000 to 450,000 clones, over 11% found once. Sequencing was done on a sample of naive CD4+ T cells from blood. The source is a man aged 25-45 years in good health.

The chain combines TRBV9 with TRBJ1-4; no definite D call. The germline V gene has CDR1 SGDLS and CDR2 YYNGEE. The V end was cut by 0 bases, the J end by 8 bases, with 11 bases between. The CDR3 has 14 amino acids. The CDR3, as DNA: TGTGCCAGCAGCGTAGCTCAAAGTCCCGAAAAACTGTTTTTT. Translating it yields CASSVAQSPEKLFF. The variable domain in full, with the rest retrieved from reference TRBV9 and TRBJ1-4, is DSGVTQTPKHLITATGQRVTLRCSPRSGDLSVYWYQQSLDQGLQFLIQYYNGEERAKGNILERFSAQQFPDLHSELNLSSLELGDSALYFCASSVAQSPEKLFFGSGTQLSVL.

This rearrangement joins TRBV5-4 to TRBJ1-1; D gene unclear. Trimming removed 1 base at V and 3 bases at J, with 16 bases between. Germline V lookup: CDR1 SGHNT, CDR2 YYREEE (reference sequence). This CDR3 is built from 16 residues. The CDR3 is CASSLSIGRTDTEAFF. The CDR3 coding sequence is TGTGCCAGCAGCTTGTCGATCGGTCGGACGGACACTGAAGCTTTCTTT.

This chain joins TRBV5-1 and TRBJ2-7, with a weak D call TRBD2 (6 bases). Germline lookup yields CDR1 SGHRS and CDR2 YFSETQ. This CDR3 has 15 amino acids. With 5 bases removed from V and 2 bases from J, the gap between germline ends came to 17 bases. CDR3 region: CASRISATGAYEQYF. In DNA form, the CDR3 reads TGCGCCAGCAGGATCTCGGCTACGGGGGCCTACGAGCAGTACTTC.

This chain connects TRBV25-1 to TRBJ1-4, with 10 bases fitting TRBD1. The V gene's germline CDR1 is MGHDK and CDR2 SYGVNS. V was pared by 3 bases and J by 6 bases, with 1 base of the junction left unmatched. The CDR3 covers 14 residues. The CDR3 DNA follows: TGTGCCAGCAGTGAGACAGGGGGCCATGAAAAACTGTTTTTT. Its protein is CASSETGGHEKLFF.

V usage is TRBV7-2 and J usage is TRBJ2-5; 7 bases fit TRBD1. Per the germline V gene, CDR1 is SGHTA and CDR2 is FQGNSA. The CDR3 contains 13 residues. J was trimmed by 5 bases and V by 5 bases; bases with no gene match: 5. CDR3 sequence (DNA): TGTGCCAGCAGCGCACAGGGGTGGGAGACCCAGTACTTC. Residues: CASSAQGWETQYF.

This chain joins TRBV2 and TRBJ2-3; 8 bases map to TRBD2. In germline, CDR1 is SNHLY, CDR2 FYNNEI. CDR3 length: 16 amino acids. With 3 bases clipped from V and 4 bases from J, the junction kept 9 bases outside the gene matches. CDR3 protein: CASSDGLAGGADTQYF. The CDR3 coding sequence is TGTGCCAGCAGTGATGGACTAGCCGGAGGAGCAGATACGCAGTATTTT.

To note about this clone: A clone one base away is much larger, so this may be a read error. Other DNA variants within this sample encode the same CDR3. V usage is TRBV18 and J usage is TRBJ1-2, with D perhaps matching TRBD1 (6 bases). CDR1 KGHSH and CDR2 LQKENI come from the germline V gene. The V end was cut by 3 bases, the J end by 3 bases, with 8 bases between. The CDR3 consists of 13 residues. As DNA, the CDR3 is TGTGCCAGCTCACCGGACAGAGACTATGGCTACACCTTC. It codes for CASSPDRDYGYTF.

The CDR3 bases are TGCGCCAGCACCCTCGTGAGCGGCCAGGAGACCCAGTACTTC. This sequence encodes CASTLVSGQETQYF. The chain couples TRBV5-1 to TRBJ2-5; tentative D call: TRBD2 (5 bases). The V end lost 6 bases, the J end lost 5 bases, and 17 bases lay between the germline ends. CDR1 is SGHRS, CDR2 YFSETQ, per germline. This CDR3 is 14 amino acids long.

This clone has only a few counts. The V and J genes are TRBV5-1 and TRBJ2-1; a weak D match, TRBD2 (5 bases). The ends were cut back, 2 bases at V and 7 bases at J, with 13 bases in the middle. Germline lookup yields CDR1 SGHRS and CDR2 YFSETQ. The CDR3 contains 14 residues. The CDR3 nucleotides read TGCGCCAGCAGCTTCCGGGATTCGGGTAATGAGCAGTTCTTC. Translating it yields CASSFRDSGNEQFF.